This TCR beta chain was captured in a study of cytomegalovirus exposure and HLA in healthy donors. General study results and limits: Among immune exposure information, only CMV serostatus was available. Per published reports, the classifier diagnosed cytomegalovirus status with high specificity and sensitivity.

A note on this clone: Its antigen is unknown.

The PCR ran on 60 Vbeta and 13 Jbeta primers. Sequencing was performed with immunoSEQ multiplex PCR; in TCRdb, only in-frame clones are kept and a portion is missing. The sample has approximately 190,000 clones; around 78% are singletons. CDR3 length: 14 residues. The ends lost 2 bases at V and 1 base at J; junction bases unmatched: 2. Germline loops: CDR1 ENHRY, CDR2 SYGVKD. The rearrangement joins TRBV10-3 to TRBJ2-7; 7 bases align to TRBD1. Material: PBMCs. This receptor was taken from a young woman in good health and CMV-seropositive. Here the CDR3 DNA reads TGTGCCATCAGTGAGGGACAGGTATCCTACGAGCAGTACTTC. Residues: CAISEGQVSYEQYF.